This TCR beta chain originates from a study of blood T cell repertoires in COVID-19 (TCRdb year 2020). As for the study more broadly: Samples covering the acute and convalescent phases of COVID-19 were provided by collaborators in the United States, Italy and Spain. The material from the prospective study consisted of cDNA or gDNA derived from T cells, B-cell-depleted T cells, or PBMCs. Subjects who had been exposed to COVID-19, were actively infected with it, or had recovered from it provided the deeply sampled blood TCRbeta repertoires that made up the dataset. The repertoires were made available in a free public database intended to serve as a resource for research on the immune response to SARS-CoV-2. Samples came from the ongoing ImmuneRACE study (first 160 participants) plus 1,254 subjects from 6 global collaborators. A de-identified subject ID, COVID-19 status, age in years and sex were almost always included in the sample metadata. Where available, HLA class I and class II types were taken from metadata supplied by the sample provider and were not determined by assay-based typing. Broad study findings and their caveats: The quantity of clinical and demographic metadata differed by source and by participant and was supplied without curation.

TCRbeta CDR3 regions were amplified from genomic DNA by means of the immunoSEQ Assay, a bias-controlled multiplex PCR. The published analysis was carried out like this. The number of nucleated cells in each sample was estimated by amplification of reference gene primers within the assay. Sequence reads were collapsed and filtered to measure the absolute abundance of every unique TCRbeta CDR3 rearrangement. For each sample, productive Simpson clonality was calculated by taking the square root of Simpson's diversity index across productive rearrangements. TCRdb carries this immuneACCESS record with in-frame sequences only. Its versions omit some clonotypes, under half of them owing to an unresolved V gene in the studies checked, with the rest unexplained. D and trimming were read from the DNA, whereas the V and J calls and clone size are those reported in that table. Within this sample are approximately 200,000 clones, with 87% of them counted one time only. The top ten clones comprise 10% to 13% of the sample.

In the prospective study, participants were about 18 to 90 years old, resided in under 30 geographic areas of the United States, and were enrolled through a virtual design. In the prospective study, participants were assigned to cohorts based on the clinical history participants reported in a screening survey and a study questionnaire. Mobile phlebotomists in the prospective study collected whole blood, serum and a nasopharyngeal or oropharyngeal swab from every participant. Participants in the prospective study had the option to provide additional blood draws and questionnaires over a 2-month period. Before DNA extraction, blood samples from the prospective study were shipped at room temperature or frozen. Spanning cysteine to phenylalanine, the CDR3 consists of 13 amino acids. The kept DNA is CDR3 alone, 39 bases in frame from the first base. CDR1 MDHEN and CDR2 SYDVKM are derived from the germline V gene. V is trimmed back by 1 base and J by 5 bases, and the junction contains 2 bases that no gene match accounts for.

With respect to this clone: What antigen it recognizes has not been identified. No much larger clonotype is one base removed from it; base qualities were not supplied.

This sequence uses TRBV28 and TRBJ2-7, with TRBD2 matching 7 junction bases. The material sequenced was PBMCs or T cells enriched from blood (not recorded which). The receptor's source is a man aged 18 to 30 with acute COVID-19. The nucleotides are TGTGCCAGCAGTTTATTCCGGGGGGACGAGCAGTACTTC. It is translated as CASSLFRGDEQYF.